This T cell receptor beta chain was identified in a study of siplizumab effects on memory and regulatory T cells. The germline V gene has CDR1 SGHNT and CDR2 YYREEE (reference sequence). The CDR3 is 15 amino acids. The ends lost 4 bases at V and 5 bases at J; junction bases unmatched: 10. This table comes from immunoSEQ multiplex PCR, and its TCRdb copy is limited to in-frame clones, with some not included. The table lists 100,000 or so clones, around 94% of them singletons. The chain employs TRBV5-4 and TRBJ1-2; TRBD1 aligns across 8 bases. The source of this sequence is a human donor in good health. The sequencing input was Tregs sorted from blood. CDR3 in amino acids: CASSLGQEGRYGYTF. For the CDR3, the DNA is TGTGCCAGCAGCCTGGGACAGGAGGGACGGTATGGCTACACCTTC.